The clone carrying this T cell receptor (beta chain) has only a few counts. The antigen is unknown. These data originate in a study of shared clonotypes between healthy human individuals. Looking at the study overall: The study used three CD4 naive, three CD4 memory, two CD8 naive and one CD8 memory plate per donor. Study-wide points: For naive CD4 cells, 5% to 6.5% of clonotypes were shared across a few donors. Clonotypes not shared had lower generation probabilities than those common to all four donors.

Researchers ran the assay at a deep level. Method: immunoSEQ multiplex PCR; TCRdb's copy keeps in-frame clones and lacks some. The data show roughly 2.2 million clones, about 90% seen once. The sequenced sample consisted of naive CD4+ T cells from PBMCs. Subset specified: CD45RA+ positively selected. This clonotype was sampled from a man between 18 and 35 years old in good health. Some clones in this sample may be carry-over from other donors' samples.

The CDR3 nucleotides are TGTGCCAGCAGCTTAATGTCGGGGGATGAAGCTTTCTTT. Protein sequence: CASSLMSGDEAFF. The rearrangement joins TRBV7-3 to TRBJ1-1, with D possibly TRBD1 on 5 matching bases. Looked up from germline, CDR1 is SGHTA and CDR2 is FQGTGA. This CDR3 region has 13 residues. Trimming removed 1 base at V and 7 bases at J, with 10 bases between.